A selection of T cell receptor beta chains follows, all from one sample in a study of T cells in Graves' hyperthyroidism and ophthalmopathy. MiXCR, applied by TCRdb to the multiplex PCR reads, yields one record per CDR3 protein. The sample holds roughly 710,000 distinct CDR3 sequences, roughly 32% seen once. Sequenced material: blood. Receptor source: a woman in her thirties or forties with Graves' hyperthyroidism. CDR3s include the opening cysteine and the closing phenylalanine or tryptophan. Each record gives: clone size, V gene, D gene, CDR3 length, J gene, CDR3 protein, CDR3 DNA. The D gene is left open where the match is weak. For some rows the clone size is stated as once, few or many, or as a class when expanded; others skip it.

size: many; V: TRBV20-1; D: .; length: 12; J: TRBJ2-5; CDR3: CSAKQGQETQYF; DNA: TGCAGTGCGAAACAGGGTCAAGAGACCCAGTACTTC
size: many; V: TRBV12-3/TRBV12-4; D: TRBD1; length: 14; J: TRBJ1-5; CDR3: CASSPPGQNQPQHF; DNA: TGTGCCAGCAGTCCTCCGGGACAGAATCAGCCCCAGCATTTT
size: .; V: TRBV10-1; D: .; length: 14; J: TRBJ2-3; CDR3: CASSESAGADTQYF; DNA: TGCGCCAGCAGTGAGTCGGCAGGGGCAGATACGCAGTATTTT
size: many; V: TRBV2; D: .; length: 14; J: TRBJ1-4; CDR3: CASSESGVDEKLFF; DNA: TGTGCCAGCAGTGAGTCAGGGGTGGACGAAAAACTGTTTTTT
size: .; V: TRBV7-2; D: TRBD1; length: 15; J: TRBJ2-6; CDR3: CASSYRGQGANVPTF; DNA: TGTGCCAGCAGCTACCGGGGACAGGGGGCCAACGTCCCGACTTTC
size: .; V: TRBV2; D: .; length: 13; J: TRBJ1-6; CDR3: CASSERGGSPLHF; DNA: TGTGCCAGCAGTGAAAGGGGGGGTTCACCCCTCCACTTT
size: few; V: TRBV19; D: .; length: 15; J: TRBJ1-4; CDR3: CASSFGDGGLEKLFF; DNA: TGTGCCAGTAGTTTCGGGGACGGTGGTCTCGAAAAACTGTTTTTT
size: .; V: TRBV19; D: .; length: 13; J: TRBJ1-5; CDR3: CASRLRSNQPQHF; DNA: TGTGCCAGTAGACTGCGGAGCAATCAGCCCCAGCATTTT
size: .; V: TRBV7-9; D: TRBD2; length: 17; J: TRBJ2-2; CDR3: CASSFLRTSGSSGELFF; DNA: TGTGCCAGCAGCTTTCTCCGGACTAGCGGGTCCAGCGGGGAGCTGTTTTTT
size: many; V: TRBV29-1; D: TRBD1; length: 12; J: TRBJ1-4; CDR3: CSVGQGNEKLFF; DNA: TGCAGCGTGGGACAGGGGAATGAAAAACTGTTTTTT
size: .; V: TRBV10-3; D: TRBD1; length: 16; J: TRBJ1-1; CDR3: CASSIIQGAEGTEAFF; DNA: TGTGCCAGCTCCATCATCCAGGGGGCCGAAGGCACTGAAGCTTTCTTT
size: few; V: TRBV7-9; D: .; length: 16; J: TRBJ1-1; CDR3: CASSLFRQAVNTEAFF; DNA: TGTGCCAGCAGCTTATTTCGACAGGCCGTGAACACTGAAGCTTTCTTT
size: .; V: TRBV19; D: TRBD1; length: 13; J: TRBJ1-5; CDR3: CASQDRNGQPQHF; DNA: TGTGCCAGCCAGGACAGGAACGGGCAGCCCCAGCATTTT
size: .; V: TRBV7-9; D: .; length: 16; J: TRBJ1-4; CDR3: CASSDLRGRGNEKLFF; DNA: TGTGCCAGCAGCGACTTGAGGGGCCGGGGAAATGAAAAACTGTTTTTT
size: few; V: TRBV3-1; D: .; length: 15; J: TRBJ1-1; CDR3: CASSQESGMNTEAFF; DNA: TGTGCCAGCAGCCAAGAATCAGGGATGAACACTGAAGCTTTCTTT
size: .; V: TRBV10-2; D: .; length: 11; J: TRBJ1-1; CDR3: CASSQGPGAFF; DNA: TGTGCCAGCAGTCAGGGCCCTGGAGCTTTCTTT
size: many; V: TRBV10-3; D: .; length: 12; J: TRBJ1-3; CDR3: CAIGRGGNTIYF; DNA: TGTGCCATCGGCAGGGGCGGAAACACCATATATTTT
size: .; V: TRBV7-9; D: .; length: 14; J: TRBJ2-3; CDR3: CASSRGGGADTQYF; DNA: TGTGCCAGCAGCCGAGGGGGGGGGGCAGATACGCAGTATTTT
size: .; V: TRBV7-2; D: .; length: 15; J: TRBJ1-6; CDR3: CASSWTGESNSPLHF; DNA: TGTGCCAGCAGCTGGACCGGGGAATCGAATTCACCCCTCCACTTT
size: .; V: TRBV4-3; D: .; length: 17; J: TRBJ1-5; CDR3: CASSQIYFGPVDQPQHF; DNA: TGCGCCAGCAGCCAAATTTATTTCGGGCCGGTAGATCAGCCCCAGCATTTT
size: .; V: TRBV7-3; D: .; length: 15; J: TRBJ1-1; CDR3: CASSLTPPQDTEAFF; DNA: TGTGCCAGCAGCTTAACCCCCCCTCAGGACACTGAAGCTTTCTTT
size: .; V: TRBV7-8; D: TRBD2; length: 17; J: TRBJ2-7; CDR3: CASSYSVRGSGGYEQYF; DNA: TGTGCCAGCAGTTACTCCGTCCGTGGGAGCGGGGGGTACGAGCAGTACTTC
size: .; V: TRBV5-4; D: TRBD1; length: 17; J: TRBJ1-2; CDR3: CASSLGLVGDRGRGYTF; DNA: TGTGCCAGCAGCTTGGGTCTTGTGGGGGACAGGGGACGCGGCTACACCTTC
size: few; V: TRBV6-5; D: .; length: 13; J: TRBJ1-3; CDR3: CASNPWDGNTIYF; DNA: TGTGCCAGCAACCCGTGGGATGGAAACACCATATATTTT
size: .; V: TRBV5-5; D: .; length: 14; J: TRBJ1-4; CDR3: CASSSRDIWEKLFF; DNA: TGTGCCAGCAGCTCCCGGGACATATGGGAAAAACTGTTTTTT
size: .; V: TRBV25-1; D: .; length: 13; J: TRBJ1-2; CDR3: CASQGRISYGYTF; DNA: TGTGCCAGCCAAGGACGGATTTCCTATGGCTACACCTTC
size: .; V: TRBV6-2/TRBV6-3; D: .; length: 18; J: TRBJ1-2; CDR3: CASSSRSRDLLVPYGYTF; DNA: TGTGCCAGCAGTTCAAGGTCCCGGGACCTTCTTGTCCCCTATGGCTACACCTTC
size: many; V: TRBV2; D: .; length: 14; J: TRBJ1-6; CDR3: CASSGVTENSPLHF; DNA: TGTGCCAGCAGTGGCGTGACAGAAAATTCACCCCTCCACTTT
size: .; V: TRBV7-3; D: .; length: 12; J: TRBJ1-5; CDR3: CASSGIRRPRHF; DNA: TGTGCCAGCAGTGGGATCAGGCGGCCCCGGCATTTT
size: many; V: TRBV12-3/TRBV12-4; D: .; length: 13; J: TRBJ1-2; CDR3: CASSSPGLYGYTF; DNA: TGTGCCAGCAGTTCTCCAGGGCTTTATGGCTACACCTTC
size: .; V: TRBV10-2; D: .; length: 15; J: TRBJ2-5; CDR3: CASSLAGKGQETQYF; DNA: TGTGCCAGCAGTCTAGCCGGGAAGGGCCAAGAGACCCAGTACTTC
size: .; V: TRBV12-3/TRBV12-4; D: TRBD1; length: 14; J: TRBJ2-2; CDR3: CASSSQDRDGELLF; DNA: TGTGCCAGCAGTTCTCAGGACAGGGACGGGGAGCTGCTTTTT
size: .; V: TRBV29-1; D: .; length: 12; J: TRBJ1-5; CDR3: CSVGGAYQPQHF; DNA: TGCAGCGTTGGGGGGGCGTATCAGCCCCAGCATTTT
size: many; V: TRBV10-3; D: .; length: 10; J: TRBJ2-7; CDR3: CASGLYEQYF; DNA: TGTGCCAGCGGGCTTTACGAGCAGTACTTC
size: .; V: TRBV7-8; D: .; length: 15; J: TRBJ2-5; CDR3: CASSSPVGVAETQYF; DNA: TGTGCCAGCAGCTCCCCTGTAGGCGTCGCGGAGACCCAGTACTTC
size: .; V: TRBV3-1; D: TRBD2; length: 14; J: TRBJ2-2; CDR3: CASSQLAGSEELFF; DNA: TGTGCCAGCAGCCAACTAGCGGGCTCTGAGGAGCTGTTTTTT
size: few; V: TRBV28; D: TRBD2; length: 14; J: TRBJ2-2; CDR3: CASSSGSGTGELFF; DNA: TGTGCCAGCAGTAGCGGGAGTGGTACCGGGGAGCTGTTTTTT
size: many; V: TRBV7-2; D: .; length: 13; J: TRBJ1-2; CDR3: CASSRPDVYGYTF; DNA: TGTGCCAGCAGCCGACCGGACGTCTATGGCTACACCTTC
size: .; V: TRBV5-5; D: .; length: 14; J: TRBJ2-3; CDR3: CASSLGVVGDTQYF; DNA: TGTGCCAGCAGCTTGGGGGTTGTAGGGGATACGCAGTATTTT
size: many; V: TRBV7-9; D: .; length: 13; J: TRBJ1-2; CDR3: CASSLSDHYGYTF; DNA: TGTGCCAGCAGCTTATCGGATCACTATGGCTACACCTTC
size: many; V: TRBV20-1; D: .; length: 17; J: TRBJ2-5; CDR3: CSAHLPPGSSRVETQYF; DNA: TGCAGTGCCCACCTTCCCCCTGGCTCGAGTCGTGTGGAGACCCAGTACTTC
size: .; V: TRBV28; D: TRBD1; length: 11; J: TRBJ2-7; CDR3: CASSLQGAQYF; DNA: TGTGCCAGCAGTCTACAGGGGGCCCAGTACTTC
size: .; V: TRBV5-4; D: .; length: 15; J: TRBJ1-1; CDR3: CASSLVAALNTEAFF; DNA: TGTGCCAGCAGCTTGGTCGCGGCACTTAACACTGAAGCTTTCTTT
size: .; V: TRBV18; D: .; length: 12; J: TRBJ1-1; CDR3: CASSPEGAEAFF; DNA: TGTGCCAGCTCACCAGAGGGAGCTGAAGCTTTCTTT
size: .; V: TRBV4-3; D: .; length: 14; J: TRBJ2-7; CDR3: CASSLSQTSYEQYF; DNA: TGCGCCAGCAGCCTAAGCCAGACTTCCTACGAGCAGTACTTC
size: .; V: TRBV7-9; D: .; length: 15; J: TRBJ2-5; CDR3: CASSLAAWSGETQYF; DNA: TGTGCCAGCAGCTTAGCAGCCTGGTCAGGGGAGACCCAGTACTTC
size: many; V: TRBV29-1; D: TRBD1; length: 12; J: TRBJ2-7; CDR3: CSASTGTYEQYF; DNA: TGCAGCGCATCGACAGGGACCTACGAGCAGTACTTC
size: many; V: TRBV6-2/TRBV6-3; D: .; length: 14; J: TRBJ1-5; CDR3: CASTNRSRDQPQHF; DNA: TGTGCCAGCACCAACAGGTCCAGAGATCAGCCCCAGCATTTT
size: many; V: TRBV7-9; D: .; length: 12; J: TRBJ1-4; CDR3: CASTSLGEKLFF; DNA: TGTGCCAGCACCTCGTTAGGTGAAAAACTGTTTTTT
size: many; V: TRBV9; D: .; length: 18; J: TRBJ2-5; CDR3: CASSVATGGVGIQETQYF; DNA: TGTGCCAGCAGCGTAGCTACGGGTGGGGTAGGCATTCAAGAGACCCAGTACTTC
size: .; V: TRBV5-4; D: .; length: 15; J: TRBJ2-7; CDR3: CASRLKRAILEEQYF; DNA: TGTGCCAGCAGGTTGAAGCGGGCCATACTGGAGGAGCAGTACTTC
size: many; V: TRBV14; D: TRBD1; length: 13; J: TRBJ1-1; CDR3: CASSPWTGDEAFF; DNA: TGTGCCAGCAGCCCCTGGACAGGGGATGAAGCTTTCTTT
size: .; V: TRBV3-1; D: .; length: 15; J: TRBJ1-1; CDR3: CASSQGAGGNTEAFF; DNA: TGTGCCAGCAGCCAAGGCGCGGGGGGGAACACTGAAGCTTTCTTT
size: .; V: TRBV9; D: TRBD1; length: 14; J: TRBJ2-7; CDR3: CASSAAGQGGEQYF; DNA: TGTGCCAGCAGCGCAGCGGGACAGGGGGGTGAGCAGTACTTC
size: .; V: TRBV4-1; D: .; length: 15; J: TRBJ2-5; CDR3: CASSQTGDGQETQYF; DNA: TGCGCCAGCAGCCAAACGGGGGACGGTCAAGAGACCCAGTACTTC
size: few; V: TRBV4-3; D: .; length: 15; J: TRBJ1-5; CDR3: CASSQDYGISQPQHF; DNA: TGCGCCAGCAGCCAAGATTACGGGATCTCGCAGCCCCAGCATTTT
size: .; V: TRBV27; D: .; length: 13; J: TRBJ2-7; CDR3: CASKSAEAYEQCF; DNA: TGTGCCAGCAAGAGTGCGGAGGCCTACGAGCAGTGCTTC
size: .; V: TRBV3-1; D: .; length: 15; J: TRBJ1-5; CDR3: CASSLTSQGDQPQHF; DNA: TGTGCCAGCAGCCTCACTTCCCAGGGCGACCAGCCCCAGCATTTT
size: .; V: TRBV6-5; D: TRBD1; length: 15; J: TRBJ1-4; CDR3: CASSPRDRMNEKLFF; DNA: TGTGCCAGCAGCCCCCGGGACAGGATGAATGAAAAACTGTTTTTT